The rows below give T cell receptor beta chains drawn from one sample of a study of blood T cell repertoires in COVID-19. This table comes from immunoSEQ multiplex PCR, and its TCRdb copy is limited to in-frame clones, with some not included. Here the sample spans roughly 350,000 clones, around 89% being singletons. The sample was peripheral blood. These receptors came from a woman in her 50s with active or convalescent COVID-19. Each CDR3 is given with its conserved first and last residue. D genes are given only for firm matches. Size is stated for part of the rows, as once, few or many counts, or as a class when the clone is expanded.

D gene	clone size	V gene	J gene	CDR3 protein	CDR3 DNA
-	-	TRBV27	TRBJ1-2	CASSLVGGIGGYTF	TGTGCCAGCAGTTTAGTAGGAGGGATTGGGGGCTACACCTTC
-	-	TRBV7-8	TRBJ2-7	CASSSIQGYEQYF	TGTGCCAGCAGCTCGATACAGGGATACGAGCAGTACTTC
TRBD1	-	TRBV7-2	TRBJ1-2	CASSSILTGKRDGYTF	TGTGCCAGCAGTTCCATCCTGACAGGGAAGCGGGATGGCTACACCTTC
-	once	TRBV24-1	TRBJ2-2	CATSDLTDTGELFF	TGTGCCACCAGTGATTTGACAGACACCGGGGAGCTGTTTTTT
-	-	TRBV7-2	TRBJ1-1	CASSRNPGHGRKNTEAFF	TGTGCCAGCAGCCGCAATCCCGGACACGGGAGGAAGAACACTGAAGCTTTCTTT
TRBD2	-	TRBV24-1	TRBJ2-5	CATSDALAGATQYF	TGTGCCACCAGTGATGCGCTAGCGGGGGCGACCCAGTACTTC
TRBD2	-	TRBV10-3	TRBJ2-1	CAISGVAGADEQFF	TGTGCCATCAGTGGTGTGGCGGGAGCGGATGAGCAGTTCTTC
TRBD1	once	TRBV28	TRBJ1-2	CASSFRGPFRHTF	TGTGCCAGCAGTTTTAGGGGGCCATTCAGGCACACCTTC
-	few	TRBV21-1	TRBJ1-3	CASSKGTAISGNTIYF	TGTGCCAGCAGCAAAGGGACAGCAATCTCTGGAAACACCATATATTTT
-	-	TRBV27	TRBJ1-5	CASSYAGRWNQPQHF	TGTGCCAGCAGTTATGCAGGGAGGTGGAATCAGCCCCAGCATTTT
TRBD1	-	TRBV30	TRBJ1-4	CAWRKQGTEKLFF	TGTGCCTGGAGAAAACAGGGGACTGAAAAACTGTTTTTT
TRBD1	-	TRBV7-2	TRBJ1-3	CASSLRGRRGNTIYF	TGTGCCAGCAGCTTGAGGGGGCGTCGTGGAAACACCATATATTTT
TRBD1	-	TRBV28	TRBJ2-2	CASSRDRAGTGELFF	TGTGCCAGCAGTAGGGACAGGGCCGGCACCGGGGAGCTGTTTTTT
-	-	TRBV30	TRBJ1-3	CAWRELTGDTSSGNTIYF	TGTGCCTGGAGGGAATTGACAGGCGACACTTCCTCTGGAAACACCATATATTTT
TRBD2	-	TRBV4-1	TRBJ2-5	CASSQDLETSVFQETQYF	TGCGCCAGCAGCCAAGATTTGGAGACTAGCGTTTTCCAAGAGACCCAGTACTTC
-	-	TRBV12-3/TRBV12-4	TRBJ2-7	CASNLGGEQYF	TGTGCCAGCAACCTAGGGGGCGAGCAGTACTTC
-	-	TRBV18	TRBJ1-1	CASSPDGRTEAFF	TGTGCCAGCTCACCTGATGGGCGCACTGAAGCTTTCTTT
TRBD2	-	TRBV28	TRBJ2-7	CASRSSGAGEQYF	TGTGCCAGCAGATCCAGCGGAGCGGGGGAGCAGTACTTC
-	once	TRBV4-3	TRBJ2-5	CASSQEGQLGETQYF	TGCGCCAGCAGCCAAGAGGGACAATTGGGGGAGACCCAGTACTTC